This TCR beta chain is from a study of T cells in Graves' hyperthyroidism and ophthalmopathy. The CDR3 regions of TCR beta were amplified from RNA transcripts. HTBI primers were employed in a first-round RT-PCR of the TCR CDR3. TCRdb re-derived calls from the multiplex PCR reads in MiXCR, one entry per CDR3 protein. The sample includes a few hundred thousand distinct CDR3 sequences, around 19% of them seen just once. The V gene's germline CDR1 is SGHNT and CDR2 YYREEE (reference sequence). Unmatched junction bases numbered 10, after V lost 4 bases and J lost 5 bases. This CDR3 is 16 amino acids long. This receptor was taken from a man aged 45 to 65 with Graves' ophthalmopathy. The sequenced sample was blood. The V gene is TRBV5-4, the J gene TRBJ2-1, with TRBD2 matching over 9 bases. CDR3 in DNA: TGTGCCAGCAGCAACTATGAGGCGGGAGGGGACAATGAGCAGTTCTTC. This gives the protein CASSNYEAGGDNEQFF. Full variable domain (rest looked up from reference TRBV5-4 and TRBJ2-1): ETGVTQSPTHLIKTRGQQVTLRCSSQSGHNTVSWYQQALGQGPQFIFQYYREEENGRGNFPPRFSGLQFPNYSSELNVNALELDDSALYLCASSNYEAGGDNEQFFGPGTRLTVL.